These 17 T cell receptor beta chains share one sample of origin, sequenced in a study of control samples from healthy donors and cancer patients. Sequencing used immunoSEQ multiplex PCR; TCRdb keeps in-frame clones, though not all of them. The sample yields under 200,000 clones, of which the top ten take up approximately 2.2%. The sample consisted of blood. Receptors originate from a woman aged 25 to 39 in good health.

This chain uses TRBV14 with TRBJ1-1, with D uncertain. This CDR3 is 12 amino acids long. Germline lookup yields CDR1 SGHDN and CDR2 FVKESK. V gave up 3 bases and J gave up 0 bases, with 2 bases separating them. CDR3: CASSQLNTEAFF. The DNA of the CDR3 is TGTGCCAGCAGCCAGTTGAACACTGAAGCTTTCTTT.

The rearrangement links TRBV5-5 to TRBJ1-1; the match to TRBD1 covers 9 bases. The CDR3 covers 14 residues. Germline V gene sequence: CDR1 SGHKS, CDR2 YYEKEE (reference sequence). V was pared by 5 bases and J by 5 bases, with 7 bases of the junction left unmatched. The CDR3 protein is CASSLDRGKTEAFF. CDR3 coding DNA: TGTGCCAGCAGTCTAGACAGGGGGAAAACTGAAGCTTTCTTT.

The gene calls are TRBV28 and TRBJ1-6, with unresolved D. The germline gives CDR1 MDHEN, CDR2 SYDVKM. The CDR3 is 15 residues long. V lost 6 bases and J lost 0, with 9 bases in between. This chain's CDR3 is CASSQAYSYNSPLHF. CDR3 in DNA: TGTGCCAGCAGCCAAGCGTACTCCTATAATTCACCCCTCCACTTT.

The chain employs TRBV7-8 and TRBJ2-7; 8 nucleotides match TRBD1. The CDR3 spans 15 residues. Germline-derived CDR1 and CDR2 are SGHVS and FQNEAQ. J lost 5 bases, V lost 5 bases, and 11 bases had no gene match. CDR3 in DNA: TGTGCCAGCAGCAAACGGACAGGGAAGAGCCACGAGCAGTACTTC. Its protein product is CASSKRTGKSHEQYF.

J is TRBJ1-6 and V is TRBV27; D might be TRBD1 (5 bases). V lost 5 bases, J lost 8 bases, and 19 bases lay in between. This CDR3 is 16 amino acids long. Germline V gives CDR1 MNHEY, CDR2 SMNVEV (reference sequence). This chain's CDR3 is CASSIRFGGGHSPLHF. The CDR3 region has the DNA TGTGCCAGCAGTATACGGTTTGGGGGGGGACATTCACCCCTCCACTTT.

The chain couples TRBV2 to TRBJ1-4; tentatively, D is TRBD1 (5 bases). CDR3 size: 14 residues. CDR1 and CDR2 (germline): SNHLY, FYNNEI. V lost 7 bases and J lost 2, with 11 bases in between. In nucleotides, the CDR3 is TGTGCCAGCATTGGCCGGGACACTAATGAAAAACTGTTTTTT. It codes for CASIGRDTNEKLFF.

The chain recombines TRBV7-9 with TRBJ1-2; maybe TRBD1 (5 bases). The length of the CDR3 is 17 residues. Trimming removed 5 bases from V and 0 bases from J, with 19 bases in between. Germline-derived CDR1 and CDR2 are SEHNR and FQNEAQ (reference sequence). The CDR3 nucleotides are TGTGCCAGCAGCCCCCTCGTGATACTGGGGGCTAACTATGGCTACACCTTC. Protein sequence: CASSPLVILGANYGYTF.

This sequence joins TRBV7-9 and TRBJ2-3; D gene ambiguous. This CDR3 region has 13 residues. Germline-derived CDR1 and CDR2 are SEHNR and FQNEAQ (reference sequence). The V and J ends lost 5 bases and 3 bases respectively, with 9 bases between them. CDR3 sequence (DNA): TGTGCCAGCAGCCTACTCGGGACAGATACGCAGTATTTT. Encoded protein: CASSLLGTDTQYF. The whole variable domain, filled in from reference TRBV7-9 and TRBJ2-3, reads DTGVSQNPRHKITKRGQNVTFRCDPISEHNRLYWYRQTLGQGPEFLTYFQNEAQLEKSRLLSDRFSAERPKGSFSTLEIQRTEQGDSAMYLCASSLLGTDTQYFGPGTRLTVL.

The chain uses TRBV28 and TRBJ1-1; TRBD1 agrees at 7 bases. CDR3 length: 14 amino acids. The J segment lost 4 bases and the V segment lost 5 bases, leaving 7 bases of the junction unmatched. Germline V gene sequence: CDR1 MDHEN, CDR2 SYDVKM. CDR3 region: CASSPGGGSTEAFF. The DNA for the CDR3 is TGTGCCAGCAGTCCAGGGGGGGGGAGCACTGAAGCTTTCTTT.

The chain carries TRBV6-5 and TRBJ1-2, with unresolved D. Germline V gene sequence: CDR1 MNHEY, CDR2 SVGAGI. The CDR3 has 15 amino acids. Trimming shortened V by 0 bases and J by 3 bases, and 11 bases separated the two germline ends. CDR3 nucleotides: TGTGCCAGCAGTTACTCGATTTTAGCCCACTATGGCTACACCTTC. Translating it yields CASSYSILAHYGYTF.

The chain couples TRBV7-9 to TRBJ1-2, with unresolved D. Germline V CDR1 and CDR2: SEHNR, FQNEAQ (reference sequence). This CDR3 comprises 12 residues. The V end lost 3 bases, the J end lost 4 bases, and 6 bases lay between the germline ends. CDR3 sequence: CASSFVFYGYTF. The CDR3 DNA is TGTGCCAGCAGCTTCGTGTTCTATGGCTACACCTTC.

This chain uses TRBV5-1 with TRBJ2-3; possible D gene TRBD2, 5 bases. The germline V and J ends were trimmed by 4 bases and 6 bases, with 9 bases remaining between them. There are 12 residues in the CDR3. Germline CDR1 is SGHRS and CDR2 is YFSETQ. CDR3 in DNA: TGCGCCAGCAGCGATGAGGGTGATACGCAGTATTTT. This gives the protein CASSDEGDTQYF. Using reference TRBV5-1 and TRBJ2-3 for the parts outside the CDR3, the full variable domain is KAGVTQTPRYLIKTRGQQVTLSCSPISGHRSVSWYQQTPGQGLQFLFEYFSETQRNKGNFPGRFSGRQFSNSRSEMNVSTLELGDSALYLCASSDEGDTQYFGPGTRLTVL.

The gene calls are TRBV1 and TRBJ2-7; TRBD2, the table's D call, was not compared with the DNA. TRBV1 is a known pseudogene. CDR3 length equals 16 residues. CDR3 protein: CTSSPGGGPGSYEQYF. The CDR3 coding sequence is TGCACCAGCAGCCCGGGCGGGGGGCCTGGTTCTTACGAGCAGTACTTC.

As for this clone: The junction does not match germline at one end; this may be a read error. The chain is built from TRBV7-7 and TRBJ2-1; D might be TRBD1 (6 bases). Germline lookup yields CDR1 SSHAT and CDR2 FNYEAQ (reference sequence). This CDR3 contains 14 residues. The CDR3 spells CASSRRWTENEQFF. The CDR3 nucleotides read TGTGCTAGCAGCCGGCGGTGGACAGAAAATGAGCAGTTCTTC.

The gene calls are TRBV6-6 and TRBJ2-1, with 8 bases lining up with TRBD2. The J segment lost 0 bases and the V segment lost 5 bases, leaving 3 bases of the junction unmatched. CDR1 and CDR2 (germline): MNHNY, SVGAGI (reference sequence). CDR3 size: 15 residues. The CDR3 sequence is CASSPGGSSYNEQFF. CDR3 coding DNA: TGTGCCAGCAGTCCGGGGGGGAGCTCCTACAATGAGCAGTTCTTC.

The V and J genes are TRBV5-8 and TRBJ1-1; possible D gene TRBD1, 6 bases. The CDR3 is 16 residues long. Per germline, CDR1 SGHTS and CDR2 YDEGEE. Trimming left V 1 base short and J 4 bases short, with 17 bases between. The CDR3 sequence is CASSLLAGVTGTEAFF. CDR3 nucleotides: TGTGCCAGCAGCTTGTTGGCAGGGGTAACGGGCACTGAAGCTTTCTTT.

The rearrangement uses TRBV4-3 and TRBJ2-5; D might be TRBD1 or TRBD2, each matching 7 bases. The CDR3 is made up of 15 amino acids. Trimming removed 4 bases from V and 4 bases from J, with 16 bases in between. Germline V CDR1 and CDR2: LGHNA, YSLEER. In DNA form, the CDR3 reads TGCGCCAGCAGCCCACGACAGGGCGGGGGAGAGACCCAGTACTTC. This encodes CASSPRQGGGETQYF.